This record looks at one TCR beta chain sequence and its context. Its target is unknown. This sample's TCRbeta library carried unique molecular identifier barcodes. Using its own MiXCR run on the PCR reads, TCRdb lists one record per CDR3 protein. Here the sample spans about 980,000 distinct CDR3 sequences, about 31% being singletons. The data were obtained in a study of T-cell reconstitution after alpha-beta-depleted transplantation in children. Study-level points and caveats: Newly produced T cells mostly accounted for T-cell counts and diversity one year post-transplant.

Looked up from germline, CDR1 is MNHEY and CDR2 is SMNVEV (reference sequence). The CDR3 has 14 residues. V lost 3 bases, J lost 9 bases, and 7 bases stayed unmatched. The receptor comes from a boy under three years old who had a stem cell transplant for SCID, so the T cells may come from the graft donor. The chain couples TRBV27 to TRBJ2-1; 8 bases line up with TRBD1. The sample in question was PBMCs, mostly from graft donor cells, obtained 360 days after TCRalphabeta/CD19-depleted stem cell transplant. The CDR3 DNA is TGTGCCAGCAGTTTCGGACAGGGTATTTTTGAGCAGTTCTTC. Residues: CASSFGQGIFEQFF.